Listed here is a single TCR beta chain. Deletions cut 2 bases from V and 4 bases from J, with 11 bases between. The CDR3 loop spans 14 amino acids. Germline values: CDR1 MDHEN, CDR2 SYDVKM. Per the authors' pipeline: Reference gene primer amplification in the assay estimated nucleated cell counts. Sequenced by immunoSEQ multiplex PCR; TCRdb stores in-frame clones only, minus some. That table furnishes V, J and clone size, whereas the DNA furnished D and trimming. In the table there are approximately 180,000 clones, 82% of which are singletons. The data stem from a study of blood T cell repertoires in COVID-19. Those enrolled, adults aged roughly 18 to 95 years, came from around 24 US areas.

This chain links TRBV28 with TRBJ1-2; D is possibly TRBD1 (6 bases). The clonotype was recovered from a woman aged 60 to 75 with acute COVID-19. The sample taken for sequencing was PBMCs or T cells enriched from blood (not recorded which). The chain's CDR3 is CASSLGGRGYGYTF. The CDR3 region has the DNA TGTGCCAGCAGTTTAGGGGGCCGGGGCTATGGCTACACCTTC.